This T cell receptor beta chain was sequenced for a study of OX40 agonist ivuxolimab in advanced cancers. Whole-study context: Dose-escalation patients had hepatocellular carcinoma, melanoma, renal cell or head and neck cancer.

V dropped 7 bases and J dropped 7 bases, with 10 bases sitting between them. The length of the CDR3 is 12 residues. Germline V CDR1 and CDR2: MGHDK, SYGVNS. Using immunoSEQ multiplex PCR, the repertoire was profiled, and TCRdb retains in-frame clones only, with some absent. The profile shows about 80,000 clones, roughly 84% of them singletons. This clonotype was sampled from an adult with an advanced solid tumor such as melanoma, head and neck, liver or kidney cancer. The sample consisted of CD4+ or CD8+ T cells sorted from blood, taken in a trial of the OX40 agonist ivuxolimab. The chain employs TRBV25-1 and TRBJ1-4, with TRBD1 as a possible D gene (5 bases). The CDR3 region has the DNA TGTGCCAGCACAAGGGGTGGTGAAAAACTGTTTTTT. Protein: CASTRGGEKLFF.